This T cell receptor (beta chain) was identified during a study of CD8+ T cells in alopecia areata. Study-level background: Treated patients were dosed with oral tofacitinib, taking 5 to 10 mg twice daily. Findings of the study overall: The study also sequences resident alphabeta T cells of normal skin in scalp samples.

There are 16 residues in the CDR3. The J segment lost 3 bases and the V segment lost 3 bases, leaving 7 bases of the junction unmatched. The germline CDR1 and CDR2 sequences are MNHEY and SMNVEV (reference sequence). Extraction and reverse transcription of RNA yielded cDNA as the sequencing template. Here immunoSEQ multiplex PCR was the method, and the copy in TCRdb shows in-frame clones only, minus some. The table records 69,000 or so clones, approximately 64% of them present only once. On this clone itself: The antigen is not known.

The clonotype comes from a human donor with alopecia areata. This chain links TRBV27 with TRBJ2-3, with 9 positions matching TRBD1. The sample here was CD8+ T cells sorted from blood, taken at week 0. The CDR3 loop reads CASSLQQGAGTDTQYF. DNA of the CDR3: TGTGCCAGCAGTTTGCAACAGGGGGCGGGGACAGATACGCAGTATTTT.